The 20 T cell receptor beta chains in this list originate from one sample, sequenced in a study of Ad26.COV2.S vaccination and SARS-CoV-2 variants. Assay used: immunoSEQ multiplex PCR; TCRdb lists only in-frame clones, some missing. The table records around 450,000 clones, 80% to 95% of them present only once. Specified treatment: 19 received Ad26.COV2.S at low or high dose, single or two shots; about 5 received placebo; per-sample allocation not given. Repertoires come from day 63 after the first vaccine or placebo injection. The sequenced sample was peripheral blood, obtained in a trial of Ad26.COV2.S vaccine versus placebo. The receptors stem from a person between 18 and 65 years old who received the Ad26.COV2.S COVID-19 vaccine or a placebo.

The chain links TRBV30 to TRBJ1-1; 9 nucleotides match TRBD1. Germline CDR1 and CDR2: GTSNPN and SVGIG (reference sequence). This CDR3 has 15 amino acids. CDR3 nucleotides: TGTGCTACATACTGGGACAGGGAGGATGACACTGAAGCTTTCTTT. Translating gives CATYWDREDDTEAFF.

The chain recombines TRBV29-1 with TRBJ1-4, with TRBD1 identical over 8 bases. The V gene end was trimmed by 4 bases and the J gene end by 5 bases; junction bases not matched to a gene: 0. This CDR3 is built from 12 residues. In germline, CDR1 is SQVTM, CDR2 ANQGSEA. CDR3 sequence (DNA): TGCAGCGTTGGACAGGGGAATGAAAAACTGTTTTTT. Residues: CSVGQGNEKLFF.

About this clone: Other nucleotide sequences from this sample produce the same CDR3. The genes are TRBV20-1 and TRBJ2-7, with D uncertain. The CDR3 is 10 amino acids. V lost 4 bases and J lost 2, with 3 bases in between. Germline loops: CDR1 DFQATT, CDR2 SNEGSKA (reference sequence). CDR3 nucleotide sequence: TGCAGTGCTACGGCCTACGAGCAGTACTTC. As protein: CSATAYEQYF.

The chain links TRBV11-2 to TRBJ1-3, with D possibly matching TRBD1 (5 bases). V shed 3 bases and J shed 0 bases, with 15 bases lying between them. The CDR3 has 17 residues. Germline CDR1 SGHAT, CDR2 FQNNGV. This CDR3 is CASSFQGHRSSGNTIYF. The CDR3 nucleotides are TGTGCCAGCAGCTTTCAGGGCCATCGTTCCTCTGGAAACACCATATATTTT.

CDR3 sequence reads: CASSIGQFSYEQYF. CDR3 coding DNA: TGTGCCAGTAGTATTGGCCAGTTCTCCTACGAGCAGTACTTC. The chain joins TRBV19 to TRBJ2-7; D is unclear. The germline V gene encodes CDR1 LNHDA and CDR2 SQIVND (reference sequence). This CDR3 region has 14 residues. V lost 3 bases and J 0 bases, leaving 9 bases between the germline ends.

The chain links TRBV6-2 or TRBV6-3 to TRBJ2-7; tentatively, D is TRBD2 (6 bases). V lost 6 bases and J lost 3, with 9 bases in between. This CDR3 comprises 12 residues. CDR1 is MNHEY, CDR2 SVGEGT, per germline. The CDR3 region is CASSREFYEQYF. The DNA for the CDR3 is TGTGCCAGCAGCCGGGAGTTCTACGAGCAGTACTTC.

This chain links TRBV9 with TRBJ2-7, with D possibly being TRBD1 (6 bases). V was cut by 0 bases and J by 3 bases, with 16 bases left in between. The CDR3 covers 16 residues. Germline CDR1 is SGDLS and CDR2 is YYNGEE. The CDR3 protein is CASSVAAGALGYEQYF. CDR3 bases: TGTGCCAGCAGCGTAGCGGCAGGGGCCTTGGGCTACGAGCAGTACTTC.

The chain combines TRBV6-5 with TRBJ1-2; D is possibly TRBD1 (5 bases). CDR3 length: 13 amino acids. V lost 6 bases and J lost 2, with 10 bases in between. Germline CDR1 reads MNHEY; CDR2 reads SVGAGI. The CDR3 DNA reads as TGTGCCAGCAGCACGACAGACAACTATGGCTACACCTTC. Amino acids: CASSTTDNYGYTF.

The V call is TRBV29-1, the J call TRBJ2-7; 10 bases fit TRBD2. Germline CDR1 is SQVTM and CDR2 is ANQGSEA. Germline trimming cut 1 base from V and 7 bases from J; bases unmatched to any gene: 10. This CDR3 has 15 amino acids. CDR3 nucleotide sequence: TGCAGCGTTGAAGCCGAAGCGGGAGGGAATTGGGAGCAGTACTTC. This encodes CSVEAEAGGNWEQYF.

The chain carries TRBV14 and TRBJ2-7; tentative D call: TRBD2 (5 bases). V was clipped by 0 bases and J by 0 bases, with 9 bases between them. Germline CDR1 is SGHDN and CDR2 is FVKESK. The CDR3 covers 15 residues. The CDR3 here is CASSQEGANSYEQYF. DNA for the CDR3: TGTGCCAGCAGCCAAGAGGGAGCAAACTCCTACGAGCAGTACTTC.

This rearrangement joins TRBV27 to TRBJ1-4, with D maybe TRBD1 (6 bases). Germline CDR1 and CDR2: MNHEY and SMNVEV (reference sequence). CDR3 length equals 15 residues. V gave up 6 bases and J gave up 3 bases, with 14 bases separating them. In DNA, the CDR3 is TGTGCCAGCAGCCGCACAGGGTTTGCTAATGAAAAACTGTTTTTT. Protein product: CASSRTGFANEKLFF.

This clone was seen more than once but under ten times. The chain recombines TRBV7-9 with TRBJ2-7; 8 bases are shared with TRBD2. The CDR3 is 15 amino acids. In germline, CDR1 is SEHNR, CDR2 FQNEAQ (reference sequence). Trimming cost V 5 bases and J 0 bases; bases outside gene matches: 6. CDR3 sequence: CASSLSGTNSYEQYF. DNA for the CDR3: TGTGCCAGCAGCCTTAGCGGGACTAACTCCTACGAGCAGTACTTC.

This clone was seen a single time. This chain connects TRBV6-2 or TRBV6-3 to TRBJ2-1; 12 positions agree with TRBD2. Germline-derived CDR1 and CDR2 are MNHEY and SVGEGT. J was trimmed by 7 bases and V by 4 bases; bases with no gene match: 5. The CDR3 is 15 residues long. In DNA, the CDR3 is TGTGCCAGCAGTTTACGTGGACTAGCGGGGAATGAGCAGTTCTTC. Translating it yields CASSLRGLAGNEQFF.

The chain is built from TRBV7-9 and TRBJ2-3; D call uncertain. CDR1 and CDR2 from the germline V gene are SEHNR and FQNEAQ (reference sequence). This CDR3 comprises 11 residues. V lost 5 bases and J lost 10, with 10 bases in between. The CDR3 nucleotides are TGTGCCAGCAGCCCTGCCCAATCGCAGTATTTT. Translating it yields CASSPAQSQYF.

The V and J genes are TRBV7-8 and TRBJ2-7, with D perhaps matching TRBD1 (6 bases). Trimming took 5 bases from V and 3 from J, leaving 11 bases between them. Germline loops: CDR1 SGHVS, CDR2 FQNEAQ. CDR3 length: 13 residues. The CDR3, as DNA: TGTGCCAGCAGCCGCGACAGGAACTACGAGCAGTACTTC. Residues: CASSRDRNYEQYF.

The chain links TRBV7-8 to TRBJ2-7; D possibly corresponds to TRBD1 (5 bases). This CDR3 comprises 15 residues. The germline CDR1 and CDR2 sequences are SGHVS and FQNEAQ. Trimming pared 1 base from V and 7 bases from J, leaving 17 bases between. The CDR3 DNA reads TGTGCCAGCAGCTTAGGTCAGGGCCCAAGGCTGGAGCAGTACTTC. Encoded protein: CASSLGQGPRLEQYF.

The chain links TRBV5-1 to TRBJ2-5; TRBD2 is a possible D gene (6 bases). The CDR3 sequence is 13 residues long. V was shortened by 4 bases and J by 5 bases, with 12 bases between the two germline ends. Germline V gene lookup returns CDR1 SGHRS and CDR2 YFSETQ. The CDR3 nucleotides read TGCGCCAGCAGCGTGACTAGGGCGGAGACCCAGTACTTC. It yields the protein CASSVTRAETQYF.

The chain combines TRBV5-1 with TRBJ2-7; 9 positions agree with TRBD1. This CDR3 has 17 residues. J lost 1 base, V lost 5 bases, and 13 bases had no gene match. From germline, CDR1 is SGHRS and CDR2 YFSETQ. Here the CDR3 reads CASRGAGQGNPSYEQYF. The CDR3, as DNA: TGCGCCAGCAGGGGGGCCGGACAGGGGAACCCTTCCTACGAGCAGTACTTC. Filled out from reference TRBV5-1 and TRBJ2-7, the complete variable domain reads KAGVTQTPRYLIKTRGQQVTLSCSPISGHRSVSWYQQTPGQGLQFLFEYFSETQRNKGNFPGRFSGRQFSNSRSEMNVSTLELGDSALYLCASRGAGQGNPSYEQYFGPGTRLTVT.

J is TRBJ2-7 and V is TRBV2, with TRBD1 identical over 7 bases. CDR3 size: 14 residues. V was pared by 5 bases and J by 2 bases, with 6 bases of the junction left unmatched. Germline V gives CDR1 SNHLY, CDR2 FYNNEI. The CDR3 sequence is CASSFDRATYEQYF. The CDR3 bases are TGTGCCAGCAGTTTCGACAGGGCCACCTACGAGCAGTACTTC.

A word on this clone: Other DNA variants within this sample encode the same CDR3. CDR3: CASSQGGYEQYF. The CDR3 DNA follows: TGTGCCAGCAGCCAAGGAGGGTACGAGCAGTACTTC. The chain links TRBV4-2 to TRBJ2-7, with D maybe TRBD2 (5 bases). Germline lookup yields CDR1 LGHNA and CDR2 YNFKEQ. The ends were cut back, 1 base at V and 4 bases at J, with 5 bases in the middle. CDR3 length: 12 amino acids.